Each of the 9 T cell receptor beta chains below was sequenced from the same sample in a study of CD8+ T cells in alopecia areata. Documented treatment: oral pan-JAK inhibitor, 5-10 mg twice daily. TCR sequencing used cDNA made by reverse transcription of extracted RNA. The data were produced by immunoSEQ multiplex PCR, yet TCRdb's version contains in-frame clones alone and is incomplete. Among a few hundred thousand clones listed, under 60% were seen once. Sequences were derived from CD4+ T cells sorted from blood, sampled at week 4, from a patient treated with tofacitinib. All receptors come from a human donor with alopecia areata.

This clone was recorded a few times. This chain joins TRBV4-3 and TRBJ2-3; no firm D call. Trimming pared 4 bases from V and 6 bases from J, leaving 11 bases between. Germline CDR1 reads LGHNA; CDR2 reads YSLEER. CDR3 length equals 13 residues. The CDR3 loop reads CASSPRLGDTQYF. The CDR3 nucleotides read TGCGCCAGCAGCCCGAGGCTGGGGGATACGCAGTATTTT.

This clone was seen at least ten times. The same CDR3 also results from other DNA sequences found in this sample. This chain joins TRBV14 and TRBJ2-1, with TRBD1 matching over 7 bases. The CDR3 runs 16 residues. Germline-derived CDR1 and CDR2 are SGHDN and FVKESK. Germline trimming cut 5 bases from V and 5 bases from J; bases unmatched to any gene: 12. The DNA of the CDR3 is TGTGCCAGCAGCTTACGGCAGGGGGTGCGAAACAATGAGCAGTTCTTC. Its translation is CASSLRQGVRNNEQFF.

The rearrangement links TRBV5-1 to TRBJ1-2, with a weak D call TRBD1 (6 bases). V shed 3 bases and J shed 7 bases, with 22 bases lying between them. Per the germline V gene, CDR1 is SGHRS and CDR2 is YFSETQ. The CDR3 is made up of 16 amino acids. CDR3 protein: CASSYQIQGSGGGYTF. The CDR3, as DNA: TGCGCCAGCAGCTATCAAATACAGGGCTCGGGCGGTGGCTACACCTTC.

V is TRBV7-2 and J is TRBJ1-5; the match to TRBD1 covers 9 bases. The germline V gene has CDR1 SGHTA and CDR2 FQGNSA. The CDR3 is 15 amino acids. The V segment lost 4 bases and the J segment 1 base; nucleotides outside the gene matches: 2. CDR3 sequence reads: CASSYGTGSNQPQHF. In nucleotides, the CDR3 is TGTGCCAGCAGCTATGGGACAGGGAGCAATCAGCCCCAGCATTTT. The full variable domain, completed using reference TRBV7-2 and TRBJ1-5, is GAGVSQSPSNKVTEKGKDVELRCDPISGHTALYWYRQSLGQGLEFLIYFQGNSAPDKSGLPSDRFSAERTGGSVSTLTIQRTQQEDSAVYLCASSYGTGSNQPQHFGDGTRLSIL.

The V and J genes are TRBV5-6 and TRBJ2-7; D not resolved. This CDR3 has 11 amino acids. V dropped 3 bases and J dropped 3 bases, with 4 bases sitting between them. The germline V gene has CDR1 SGHDT and CDR2 YYEEEE. CDR3 protein: CASSSNYEQYF. CDR3 coding DNA: TGTGCCAGCAGCTCAAACTACGAGCAGTACTTC. The full variable domain, in which reference TRBV5-6 and TRBJ2-7 provide the parts outside the CDR3, is DAGVTQSPTHLIKTRGQQVTLRCSPKSGHDTVSWYQQALGQGPQFIFQYYEEEERQRGNFPDRFSGHQFPNYSSELNVNALLLGDSALYLCASSSNYEQYFGPGTRLTVT.

The rearrangement joins TRBV14 to TRBJ2-5; D ambiguous. V gave up 2 bases and J gave up 5 bases, with 3 bases separating them. This CDR3 spans 11 amino acids. CDR1 SGHDN and CDR2 FVKESK come from the germline V gene. CDR3 nucleotide sequence: TGTGCCAGCAGCCAATTTGAGACCCAGTACTTC. It translates to CASSQFETQYF.

The J gene is TRBJ2-7, the V gene TRBV11-2, with D possibly TRBD1 on 6 matching bases. This CDR3 comprises 13 residues. Deletions cut 5 bases from V and 2 bases from J, with 10 bases between. Per the germline V gene, CDR1 is SGHAT and CDR2 is FQNNGV. CDR3 sequence reads: CASSARGPYEQYF. The CDR3 DNA reads TGTGCCAGCAGCGCCAGGGGACCCTACGAGCAGTACTTC.

This clone came up a few times. This chain links TRBV29-1 with TRBJ1-2, with D unresolved. The CDR3 runs 11 residues. Germline assignment: CDR1 SQVTM and CDR2 ANQGSEA. V lost 3 bases and J 6 bases, leaving 8 bases between the germline ends. In DNA, the CDR3 is TGCAGCGTTGATGGTCCCGATGGCTACACCTTC. Translation gives CSVDGPDGYTF.

J is TRBJ1-6 and V is TRBV5-6; D unclear. The germline V and J ends were trimmed by 4 bases and 5 bases, with 10 bases remaining between them. Germline V gene lookup returns CDR1 SGHDT and CDR2 YYEEEE. The CDR3 is 14 residues long. The CDR3 region has the DNA TGTGCCAGCAGCACCGGACGGAATAATTCACCCCTCCACTTT. Its translation is CASSTGRNNSPLHF.